A single sample gave rise to the 11 T cell receptor beta chains below, sequenced in a study of cytomegalovirus exposure and HLA in healthy donors. A multiplex PCR was run with 60 Vbeta primers and 13 Jbeta primers. The assay was immunoSEQ multiplex PCR, and TCRdb's table has in-frame clones only and misses some. The sample records around 150,000 clones, about four fifths being singletons. The sample taken for sequencing was PBMCs. Receptors originate from a man aged 25-45 years in good health.

The V gene is TRBV9, the J gene TRBJ1-2; D is unresolved. The CDR3 contains 16 residues. CDR1 and CDR2 (germline): SGDLS, YYNGEE. Trimming removed 1 base at V and 3 bases at J, with 16 bases between. CDR3 loop: CASSVQETTLYYGYTF. CDR3 nucleotide sequence: TGTGCCAGCAGCGTACAGGAAACAACGTTGTACTATGGCTACACCTTC. The complete variable domain, with remaining parts taken from reference TRBV9 and TRBJ1-2, reads DSGVTQTPKHLITATGQRVTLRCSPRSGDLSVYWYQQSLDQGLQFLIQYYNGEERAKGNILERFSAQQFPDLHSELNLSSLELGDSALYFCASSVQETTLYYGYTFGSGTRLTVV.

The chain carries TRBV28 and TRBJ2-7, with D tentatively TRBD1 (9 bases). V dropped 5 bases and J dropped 1 base, with 18 bases sitting between them. The CDR3 totals 16 residues. CDR1 is MDHEN, CDR2 SYDVKM, per germline. In DNA, the CDR3 is TGTGCCAGCAGTCCCGCGGGGGGACAGGGTTCCTACGAGCAGTACTTC. The encoded protein is CASSPAGGQGSYEQYF.

This rearrangement joins TRBV2 to TRBJ2-3; 9 positions match TRBD2. CDR1 SNHLY and CDR2 FYNNEI come from the germline V gene. After removal of 7 bases from V and 0 bases from J, the junction contained 11 bases not matched to a gene. This CDR3 has 17 amino acids. For the CDR3, the DNA is TGTGCCAGCACGGTGGCGGGAGGGCCCGCTAGCACAGATACGCAGTATTTT. It encodes CASTVAGGPASTDTQYF.

CDR3 loop: CAISEGTTAETQYF. The CDR3 DNA sequence: TGTGCCATCAGTGAAGGGACAACCGCCGAGACCCAGTACTTC. The rearrangement uses TRBV10-3 and TRBJ2-5; perhaps TRBD1 as D (6 bases). The V end was cut by 3 bases, the J end by 5 bases, with 13 bases between. Per the germline V gene, CDR1 is ENHRY and CDR2 is SYGVKD. This CDR3 has 14 residues.

This rearrangement joins TRBV30 to TRBJ1-5; a weak D match, TRBD1 (6 bases). There are 13 residues in the CDR3. The V gene's germline CDR1 is GTSNPN and CDR2 SVGIG (reference sequence). V was trimmed by 4 bases and J by 4 bases, leaving 11 bases between them. The CDR3 sequence is CAWTAGANQPQHF. In DNA, the CDR3 is TGTGCCTGGACCGCGGGGGCAAATCAGCCCCAGCATTTT.

This clone was seen once. The rearrangement links TRBV25-1 to TRBJ1-5; tentatively, D is TRBD1 (5 bases). CDR1 is MGHDK, CDR2 SYGVNS, per germline. This CDR3 is built from 13 residues. V was clipped by 5 bases and J by 7 bases, with 12 bases between them. The CDR3 DNA is TGTGCCAGCAGTCCACAGGAAGGGCAGCCCCAGCATTTT. Protein product: CASSPQEGQPQHF.

This sequence joins TRBV18 and TRBJ2-5; 8 bases agree with TRBD1. This CDR3 is built from 15 residues. The ends lost 3 bases at V and 5 bases at J; junction bases unmatched: 8. Germline V gene sequence: CDR1 KGHSH, CDR2 LQKENI. The CDR3 DNA reads as TGTGCCAGCTCACCCGGACAGGGAAGTCGCGAGACCCAGTACTTC. Translated, it gives CASSPGQGSRETQYF.

This clone was detected only once. The genes are TRBV18 and TRBJ2-7; no definite D call. Trimming took 3 bases from V and 3 from J, leaving 6 bases between them. The CDR3 spans 12 residues. The V gene's germline CDR1 is KGHSH and CDR2 LQKENI. CDR3 in DNA: TGTGCCAGCTCACCCGGTTTCTACGAGCAGTACTTC. Its translation: CASSPGFYEQYF.

This clone rates as medium-sized. The chain is built from TRBV7-8 and TRBJ2-2; no clear D gene. The V end was cut by 5 bases, the J end by 7 bases, with 17 bases between. This CDR3 region has 15 residues. CDR1 SGHVS and CDR2 FQNEAQ come from the germline V gene. CDR3 in amino acids: CASSPQGAPGGELFF. The CDR3 nucleotides are TGTGCCAGCAGCCCCCAAGGAGCGCCGGGCGGGGAGCTGTTTTTT.

This sequence joins TRBV6-5 and TRBJ1-1; D not certain. The germline CDR1 and CDR2 sequences are MNHEY and SVGAGI. The CDR3 runs 15 residues. The V end was cut by 5 bases, the J end by 6 bases, with 19 bases between. The CDR3 coding sequence is TGTGCCAGCAGTAGAGGTTATTTACCCGACGCTGAAGCTTTCTTT. It is translated as CASSRGYLPDAEAFF.

This sequence joins TRBV5-1 and TRBJ2-1; 13 bases map to TRBD2. CDR3 length equals 16 residues. The ends lost 4 bases at V and 7 bases at J; junction bases unmatched: 8. Per the germline V gene, CDR1 is SGHRS and CDR2 is YFSETQ. The CDR3 reads CASSPGLAGVDNEQFF. The DNA of the CDR3 is TGCGCCAGCAGCCCCGGACTAGCGGGAGTTGATAATGAGCAGTTCTTC.